The entry below gives a single T cell receptor (beta chain) sequence along with its context. As yet, its antigen is unknown. Looked up from germline, CDR1 is LNHDA and CDR2 is SQIVND (reference sequence). This CDR3 is 17 amino acids long. V was clipped by 5 bases and J by 2 bases, with 19 bases between them. PCR amplification relied on 60 Vbeta primers (plus 13 Jbeta primers). Method: immunoSEQ multiplex PCR; TCRdb's copy keeps in-frame clones and lacks some. The top ten clones hold around 14% of a sample with about 150,000 clones, nearly 80% of them seen once. The source of the sample is a study of cytomegalovirus exposure and HLA in healthy donors. Study-wide results and caveats: It was reported that TCR beta sequences correctly inferred the HLA-A and HLA-B alleles for most subjects. Presence/absence analyses treated sequencing depth as roughly uniform across donors.

These donors, healthy bone marrow donors, were studied. Sequences were obtained from PBMCs. The source of this sequence is a woman in her thirties or forties in good health and CMV-seronegative. The rearrangement uses TRBV19 and TRBJ1-3; D unresolved. The CDR3 is CASSLHAARIPGNTIYF. The CDR3 DNA reads TGTGCCAGTAGTCTCCATGCCGCGAGAATTCCTGGAAACACCATATATTTT.